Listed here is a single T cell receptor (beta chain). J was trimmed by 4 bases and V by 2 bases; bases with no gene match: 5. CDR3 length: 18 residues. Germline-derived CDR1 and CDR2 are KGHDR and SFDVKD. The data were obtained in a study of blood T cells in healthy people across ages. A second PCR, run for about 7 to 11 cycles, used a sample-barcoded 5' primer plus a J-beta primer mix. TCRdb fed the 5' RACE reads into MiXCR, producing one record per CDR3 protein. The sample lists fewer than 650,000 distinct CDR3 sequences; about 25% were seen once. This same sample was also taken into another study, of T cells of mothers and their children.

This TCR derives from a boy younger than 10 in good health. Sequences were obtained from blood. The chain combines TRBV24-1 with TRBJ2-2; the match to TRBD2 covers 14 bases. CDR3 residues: CATSDSGLAGVPTGELFF. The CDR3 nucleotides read TGTGCCACCAGTGATTCGGGACTAGCGGGAGTACCCACCGGGGAGCTGTTTTTT.